The entry below gives a single TCR beta chain sequence along with its context. V shed 4 bases and J shed 0 bases, with 3 bases lying between them. The CDR3 runs 12 residues. Libraries were prepared by immunoSEQ multiplex PCR; TCRdb keeps only in-frame clonotypes and omits some of them. Of under 250,000 clones in the sample, roughly 85% are singletons; the top ten hold approximately 9%. This record comes from a study of blood T cell repertoires in COVID-19. Study context: The origin of the acute and convalescent COVID-19 samples was the United States, Italy and Spain. T cells, B-cell-depleted T cells, or PBMCs provided the cDNA or gDNA that served as material.

The chain uses TRBV12-3 or TRBV12-4 and TRBJ2-5; D call uncertain. Sequencing was performed on PBMCs or T cells enriched from blood (not recorded which). The receptor's source is a woman between 50 and 59 years old with acute COVID-19. Here the CDR3 DNA reads TGTGCCAGCAGTTCCGACCAAGAGACCCAGTACTTC. Its translation: CASSSDQETQYF.